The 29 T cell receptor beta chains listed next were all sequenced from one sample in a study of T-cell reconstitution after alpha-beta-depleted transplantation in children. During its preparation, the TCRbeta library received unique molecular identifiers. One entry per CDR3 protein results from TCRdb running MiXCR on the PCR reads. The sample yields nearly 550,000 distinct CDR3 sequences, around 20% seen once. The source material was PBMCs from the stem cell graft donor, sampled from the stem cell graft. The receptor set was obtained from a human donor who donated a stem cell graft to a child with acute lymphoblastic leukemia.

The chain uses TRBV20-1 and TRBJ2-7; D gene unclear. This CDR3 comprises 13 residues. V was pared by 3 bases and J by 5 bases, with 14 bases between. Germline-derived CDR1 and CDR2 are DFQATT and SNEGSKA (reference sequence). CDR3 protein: CSASARVGDEQYF. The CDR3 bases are TGCAGTGCTAGCGCTAGAGTCGGCGACGAGCAGTACTTC.

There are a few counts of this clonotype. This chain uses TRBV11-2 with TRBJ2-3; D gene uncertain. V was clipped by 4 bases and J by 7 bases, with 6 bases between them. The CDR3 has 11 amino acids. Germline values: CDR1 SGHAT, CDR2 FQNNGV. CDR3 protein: CASSSPYTQYF. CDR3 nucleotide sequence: TGTGCCAGCAGCTCCCCCTATACGCAGTATTTT.

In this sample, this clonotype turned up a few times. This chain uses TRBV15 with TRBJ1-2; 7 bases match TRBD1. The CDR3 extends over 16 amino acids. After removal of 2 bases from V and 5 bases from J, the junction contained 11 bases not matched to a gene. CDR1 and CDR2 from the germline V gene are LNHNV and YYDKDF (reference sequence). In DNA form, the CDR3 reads TGTGCCACCAGCAGAAAAACGACAGGGATTGATTATGGCTACACCTTC. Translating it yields CATSRKTTGIDYGYTF.

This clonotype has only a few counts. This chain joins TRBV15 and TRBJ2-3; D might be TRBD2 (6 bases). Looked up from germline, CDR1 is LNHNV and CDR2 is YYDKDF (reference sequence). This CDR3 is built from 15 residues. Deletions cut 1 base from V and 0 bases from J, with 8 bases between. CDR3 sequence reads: CATSRVGGSTDTQYF. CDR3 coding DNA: TGTGCCACCAGCAGAGTTGGGGGGAGCACAGATACGCAGTATTTT.

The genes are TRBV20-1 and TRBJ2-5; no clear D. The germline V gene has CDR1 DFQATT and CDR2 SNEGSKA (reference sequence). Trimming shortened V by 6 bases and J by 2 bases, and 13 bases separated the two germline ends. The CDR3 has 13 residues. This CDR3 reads CSALVNSQETQYF. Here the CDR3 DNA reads TGCAGTGCGCTAGTAAACAGTCAAGAGACCCAGTACTTC.

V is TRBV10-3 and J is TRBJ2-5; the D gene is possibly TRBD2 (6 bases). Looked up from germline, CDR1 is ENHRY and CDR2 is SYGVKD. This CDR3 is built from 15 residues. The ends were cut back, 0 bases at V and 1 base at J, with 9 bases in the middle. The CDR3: CAISESAGSQETQYF. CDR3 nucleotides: TGTGCCATCAGTGAGTCGGCGGGGAGCCAAGAGACCCAGTACTTC.

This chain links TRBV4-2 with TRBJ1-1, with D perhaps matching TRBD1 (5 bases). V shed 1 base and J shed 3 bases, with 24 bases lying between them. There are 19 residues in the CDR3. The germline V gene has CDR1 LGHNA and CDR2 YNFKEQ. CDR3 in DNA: TGTGCCAGCAGCCAAGTTCCAGGGAGCCTTGCCCCGGGAGACACTGAAGCTTTCTTT. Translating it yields CASSQVPGSLAPGDTEAFF.

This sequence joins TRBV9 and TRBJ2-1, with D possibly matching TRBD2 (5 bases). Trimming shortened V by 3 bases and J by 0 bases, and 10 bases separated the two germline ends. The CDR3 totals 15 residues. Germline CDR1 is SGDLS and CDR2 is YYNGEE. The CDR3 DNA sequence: TGTGCCAGCAGCGGGACTGTGAGCTCCTACAATGAGCAGTTCTTC. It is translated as CASSGTVSSYNEQFF. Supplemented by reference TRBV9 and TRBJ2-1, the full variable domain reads DSGVTQTPKHLITATGQRVTLRCSPRSGDLSVYWYQQSLDQGLQFLIQYYNGEERAKGNILERFSAQQFPDLHSELNLSSLELGDSALYFCASSGTVSSYNEQFFGPGTRLTVL.

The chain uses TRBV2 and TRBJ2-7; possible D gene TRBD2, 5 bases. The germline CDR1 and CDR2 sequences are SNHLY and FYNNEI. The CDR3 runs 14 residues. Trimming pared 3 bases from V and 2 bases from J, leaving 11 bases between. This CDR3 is CASSEFGSTYEQYF. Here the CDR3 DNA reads TGTGCCAGCAGTGAGTTTGGGAGTACCTACGAGCAGTACTTC. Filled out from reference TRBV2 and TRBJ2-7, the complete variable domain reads EPEVTQTPSHQVTQMGQEVILRCVPISNHLYFYWYRQILGQKVEFLVSFYNNEISEKSEIFDDQFSVERPDGSNFTLKIRSTKLEDSAMYFCASSEFGSTYEQYFGPGTRLTVT.

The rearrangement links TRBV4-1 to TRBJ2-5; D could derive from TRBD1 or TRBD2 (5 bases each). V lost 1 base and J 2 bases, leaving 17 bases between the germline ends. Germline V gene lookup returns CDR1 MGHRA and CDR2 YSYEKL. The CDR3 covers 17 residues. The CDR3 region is CASSQVPGGVNQETQYF. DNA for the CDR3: TGCGCCAGCAGCCAAGTTCCTGGGGGAGTCAATCAAGAGACCCAGTACTTC.

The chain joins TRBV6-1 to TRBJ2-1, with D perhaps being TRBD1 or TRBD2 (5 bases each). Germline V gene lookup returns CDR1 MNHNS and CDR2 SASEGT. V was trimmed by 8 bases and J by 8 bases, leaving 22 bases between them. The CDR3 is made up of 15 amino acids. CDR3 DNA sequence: TGTGCCAGCGGGGGTGTATATTCGGTTGAGGATGAGCAGTTCTTC. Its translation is CASGGVYSVEDEQFF.

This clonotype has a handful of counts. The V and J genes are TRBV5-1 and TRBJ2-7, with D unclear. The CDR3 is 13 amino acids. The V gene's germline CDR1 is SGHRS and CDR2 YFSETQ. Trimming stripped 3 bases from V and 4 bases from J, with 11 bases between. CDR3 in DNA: TGCGCCAGCAGCTCCCCGGGTGGTTACGAGCAGTACTTC. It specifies CASSSPGGYEQYF.

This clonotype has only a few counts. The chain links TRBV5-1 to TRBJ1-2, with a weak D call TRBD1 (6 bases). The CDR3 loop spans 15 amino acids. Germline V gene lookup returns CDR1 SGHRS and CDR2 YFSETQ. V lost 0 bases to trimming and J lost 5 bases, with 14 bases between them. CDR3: CASSLEGGHGYGYTF. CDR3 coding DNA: TGCGCCAGCAGCTTGGAGGGGGGCCACGGGTATGGCTACACCTTC.

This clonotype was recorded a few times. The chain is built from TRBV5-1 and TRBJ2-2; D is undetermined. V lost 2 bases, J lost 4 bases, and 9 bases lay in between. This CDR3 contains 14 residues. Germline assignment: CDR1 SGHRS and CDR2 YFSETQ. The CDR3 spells CASSFQRPTGELFF. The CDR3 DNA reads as TGCGCCAGCAGCTTCCAGCGCCCCACCGGGGAGCTGTTTTTT. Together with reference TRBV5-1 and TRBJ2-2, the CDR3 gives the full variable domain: KAGVTQTPRYLIKTRGQQVTLSCSPISGHRSVSWYQQTPGQGLQFLFEYFSETQRNKGNFPGRFSGRQFSNSRSEMNVSTLELGDSALYLCASSFQRPTGELFFGEGSRLTVL.

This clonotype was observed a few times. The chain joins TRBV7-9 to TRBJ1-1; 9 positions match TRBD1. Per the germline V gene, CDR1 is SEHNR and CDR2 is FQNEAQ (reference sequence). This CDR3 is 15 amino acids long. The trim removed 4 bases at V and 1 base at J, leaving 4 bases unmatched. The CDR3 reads CASSSQGQGNTEAFF. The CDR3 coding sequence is TGTGCCAGCAGCTCTCAGGGACAGGGGAACACTGAAGCTTTCTTT.

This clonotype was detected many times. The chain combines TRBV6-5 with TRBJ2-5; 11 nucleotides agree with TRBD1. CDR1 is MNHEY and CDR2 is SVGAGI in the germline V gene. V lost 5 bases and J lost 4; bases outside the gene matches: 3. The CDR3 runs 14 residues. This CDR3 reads CASSPGTGGETQYF. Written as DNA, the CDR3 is TGTGCCAGCAGTCCGGGGACAGGGGGAGAGACCCAGTACTTC.

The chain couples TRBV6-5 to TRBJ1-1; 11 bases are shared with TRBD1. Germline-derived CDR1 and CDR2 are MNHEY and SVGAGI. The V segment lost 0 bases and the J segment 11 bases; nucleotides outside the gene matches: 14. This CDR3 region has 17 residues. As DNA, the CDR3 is TGTGCCAGCAGTTACTCCTACAGGACAGGGGGCGGAGGTGTGGCTTTCTTT. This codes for CASSYSYRTGGGGVAFF.

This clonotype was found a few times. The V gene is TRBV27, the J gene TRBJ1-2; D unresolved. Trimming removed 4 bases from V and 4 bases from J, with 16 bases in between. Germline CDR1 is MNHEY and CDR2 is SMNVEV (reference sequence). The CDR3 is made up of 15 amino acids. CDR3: CASSSFAGGLYGYTF. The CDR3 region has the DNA TGTGCCAGCAGTTCCTTTGCGGGTGGGCTCTATGGCTACACCTTC.

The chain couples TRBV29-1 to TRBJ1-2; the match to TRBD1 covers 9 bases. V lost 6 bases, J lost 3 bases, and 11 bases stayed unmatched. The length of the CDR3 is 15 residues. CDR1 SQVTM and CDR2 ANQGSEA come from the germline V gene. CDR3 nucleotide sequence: TGCAGCGTCCGTTTTCCGGGACAGGGCCACTATGGCTACACCTTC. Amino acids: CSVRFPGQGHYGYTF. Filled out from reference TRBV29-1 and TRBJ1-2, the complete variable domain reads SAVISQKPSRDICQRGTSLTIQCQVDSQVTMMFWYRQQPGQSLTLIATANQGSEATYESGFVIDKFPISRPNLTFSTLTVSNMSPEDSSIYLCSVRFPGQGHYGYTFGSGTRLTVV.

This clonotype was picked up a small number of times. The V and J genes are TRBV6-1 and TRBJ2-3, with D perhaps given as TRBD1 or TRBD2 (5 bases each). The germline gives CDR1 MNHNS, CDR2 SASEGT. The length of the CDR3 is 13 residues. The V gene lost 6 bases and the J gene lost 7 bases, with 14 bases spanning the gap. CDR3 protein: CASSRTGTYTQYF. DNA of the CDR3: TGTGCCAGCAGCAGGACTGGGACGTATACGCAGTATTTT.

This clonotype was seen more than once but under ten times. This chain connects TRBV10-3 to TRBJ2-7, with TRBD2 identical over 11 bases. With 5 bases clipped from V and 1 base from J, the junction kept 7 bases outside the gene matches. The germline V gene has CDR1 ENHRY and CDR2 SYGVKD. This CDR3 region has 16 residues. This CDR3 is CAISRLAGGTSYEQYF. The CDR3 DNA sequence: TGTGCCATCAGTAGGCTAGCGGGAGGTACATCCTACGAGCAGTACTTC.

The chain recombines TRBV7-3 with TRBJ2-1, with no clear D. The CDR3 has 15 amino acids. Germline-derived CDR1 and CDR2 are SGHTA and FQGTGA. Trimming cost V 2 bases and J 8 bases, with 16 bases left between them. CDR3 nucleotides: TGTGCCAGCAGCTTACAACCCCTTGAAGGCGATGAGCAGTTCTTC. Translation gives CASSLQPLEGDEQFF.

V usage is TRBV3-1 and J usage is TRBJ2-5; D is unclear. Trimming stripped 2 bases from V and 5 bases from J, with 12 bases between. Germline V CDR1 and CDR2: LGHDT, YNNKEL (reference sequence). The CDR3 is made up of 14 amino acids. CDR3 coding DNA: TGTGCCAGCAGCCAAATCTTGCTAGTGGAGACCCAGTACTTC. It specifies CASSQILLVETQYF.

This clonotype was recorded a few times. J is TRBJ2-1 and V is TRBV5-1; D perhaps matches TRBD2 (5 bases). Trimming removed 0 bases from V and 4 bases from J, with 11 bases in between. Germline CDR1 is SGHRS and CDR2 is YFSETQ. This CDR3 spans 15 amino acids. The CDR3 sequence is CASSLGVATYNEQFF. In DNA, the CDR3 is TGCGCCAGCAGCTTGGGAGTAGCGACTTACAATGAGCAGTTCTTC.

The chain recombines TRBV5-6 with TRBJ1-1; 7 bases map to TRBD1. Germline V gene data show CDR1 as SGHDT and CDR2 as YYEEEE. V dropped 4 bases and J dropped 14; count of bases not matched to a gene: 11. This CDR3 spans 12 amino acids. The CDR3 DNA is TGTGCCAGCAGCGTCACAGGGGCGGTTATATTCTTT. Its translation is CASSVTGAVIFF.

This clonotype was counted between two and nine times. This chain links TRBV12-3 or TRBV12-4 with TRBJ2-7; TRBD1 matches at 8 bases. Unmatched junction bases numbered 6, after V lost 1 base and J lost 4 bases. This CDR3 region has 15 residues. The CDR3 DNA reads TGTGCCAGCAGTTTAGAAGGGACAGGAAAATACGAGCAGTACTTC. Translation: CASSLEGTGKYEQYF.

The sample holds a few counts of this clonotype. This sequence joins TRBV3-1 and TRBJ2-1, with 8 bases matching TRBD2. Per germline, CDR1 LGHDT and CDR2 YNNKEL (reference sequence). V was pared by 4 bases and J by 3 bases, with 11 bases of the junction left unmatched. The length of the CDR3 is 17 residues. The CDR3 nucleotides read TGTGCCAGCAGCCTAAGCCCCGGGAGGGCTTTCTACAATGAGCAGTTCTTC. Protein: CASSLSPGRAFYNEQFF.

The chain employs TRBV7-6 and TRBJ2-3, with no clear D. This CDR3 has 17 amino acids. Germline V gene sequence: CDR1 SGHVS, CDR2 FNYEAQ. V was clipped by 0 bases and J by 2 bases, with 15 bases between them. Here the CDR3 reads CASSLASPPTHTDTQYF. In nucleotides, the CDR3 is TGTGCCAGCAGCTTAGCGTCGCCTCCGACCCACACAGATACGCAGTATTTT.

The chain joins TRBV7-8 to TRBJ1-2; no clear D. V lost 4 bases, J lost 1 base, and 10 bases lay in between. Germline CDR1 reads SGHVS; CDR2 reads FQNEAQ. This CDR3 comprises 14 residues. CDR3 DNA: TGTGCCAGCAGCTCGGGTTTATATAACTATGGCTACACCTTC. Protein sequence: CASSSGLYNYGYTF.